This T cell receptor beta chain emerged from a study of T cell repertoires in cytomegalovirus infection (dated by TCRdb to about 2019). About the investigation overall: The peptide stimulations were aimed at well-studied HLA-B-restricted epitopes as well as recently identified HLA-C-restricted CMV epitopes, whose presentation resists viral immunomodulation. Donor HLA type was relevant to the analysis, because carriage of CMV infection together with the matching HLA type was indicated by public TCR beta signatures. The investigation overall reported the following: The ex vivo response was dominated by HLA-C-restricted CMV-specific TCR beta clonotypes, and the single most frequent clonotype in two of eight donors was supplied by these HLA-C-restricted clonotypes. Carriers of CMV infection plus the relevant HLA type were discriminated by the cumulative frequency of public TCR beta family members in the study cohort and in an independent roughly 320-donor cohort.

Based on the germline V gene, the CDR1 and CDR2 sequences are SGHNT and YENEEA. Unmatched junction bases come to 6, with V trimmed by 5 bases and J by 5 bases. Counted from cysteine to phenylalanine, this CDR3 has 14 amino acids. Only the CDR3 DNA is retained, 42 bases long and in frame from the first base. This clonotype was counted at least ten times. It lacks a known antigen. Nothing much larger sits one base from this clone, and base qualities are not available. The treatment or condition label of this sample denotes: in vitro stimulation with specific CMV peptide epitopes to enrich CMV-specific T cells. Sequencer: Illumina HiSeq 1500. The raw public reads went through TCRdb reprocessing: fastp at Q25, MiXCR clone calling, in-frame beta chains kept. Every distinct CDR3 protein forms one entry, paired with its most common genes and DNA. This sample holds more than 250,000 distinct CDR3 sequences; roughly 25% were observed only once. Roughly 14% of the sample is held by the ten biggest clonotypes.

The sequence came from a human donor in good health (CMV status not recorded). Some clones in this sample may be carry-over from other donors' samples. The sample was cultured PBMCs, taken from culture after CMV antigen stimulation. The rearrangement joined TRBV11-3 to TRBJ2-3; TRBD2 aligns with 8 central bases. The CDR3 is CASSHRTSGDTQYF. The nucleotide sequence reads TGTGCCAGCAGCCATAGAACTAGCGGAGATACGCAGTATTTT.